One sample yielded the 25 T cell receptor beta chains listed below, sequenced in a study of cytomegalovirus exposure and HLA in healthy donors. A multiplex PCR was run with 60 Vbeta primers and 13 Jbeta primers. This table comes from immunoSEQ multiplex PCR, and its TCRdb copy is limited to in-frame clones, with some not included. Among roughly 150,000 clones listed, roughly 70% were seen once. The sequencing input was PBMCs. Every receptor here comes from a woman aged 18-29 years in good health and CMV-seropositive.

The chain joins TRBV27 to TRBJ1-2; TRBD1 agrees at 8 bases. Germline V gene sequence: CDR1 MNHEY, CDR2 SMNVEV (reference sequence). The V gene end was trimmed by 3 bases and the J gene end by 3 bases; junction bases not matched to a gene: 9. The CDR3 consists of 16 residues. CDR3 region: CASSFPPPGGYYGYTF. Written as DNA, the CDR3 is TGTGCCAGCAGTTTCCCTCCGCCAGGGGGCTACTATGGCTACACCTTC.

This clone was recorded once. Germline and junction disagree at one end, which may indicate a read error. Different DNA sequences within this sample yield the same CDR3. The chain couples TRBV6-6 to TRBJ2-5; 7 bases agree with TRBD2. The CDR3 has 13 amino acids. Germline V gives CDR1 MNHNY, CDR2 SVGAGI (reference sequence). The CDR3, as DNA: TGTGCCAGCCGGGTAGCGGGCCAAGAGACTCAGTACTTC. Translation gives CASRVAGQETQYF.

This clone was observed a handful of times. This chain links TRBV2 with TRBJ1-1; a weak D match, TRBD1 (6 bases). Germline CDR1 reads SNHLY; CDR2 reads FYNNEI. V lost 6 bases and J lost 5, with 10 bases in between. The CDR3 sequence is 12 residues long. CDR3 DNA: TGTGCCAGCAGGGCAGGGGAGACTGAAGCTTTCTTT. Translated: CASRAGETEAFF.

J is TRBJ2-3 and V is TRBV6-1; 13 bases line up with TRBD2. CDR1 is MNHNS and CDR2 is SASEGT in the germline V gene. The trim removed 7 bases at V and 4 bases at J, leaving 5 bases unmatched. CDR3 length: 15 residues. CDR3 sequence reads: CASITTSGGPDTQYF. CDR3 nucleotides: TGTGCCAGCATTACGACTAGCGGGGGGCCAGATACGCAGTATTTT.

The CDR3: CASSYEESYTF. CDR3 coding DNA: TGTGCCAGCAGTTATGAGGAAAGCTACACCTTC. The rearrangement links TRBV6-6 to TRBJ1-2; D remains unclear. Trimming left V 3 bases short and J 9 bases short, with 8 bases between. CDR3 length equals 11 residues. Per germline, CDR1 MNHNY and CDR2 SVGAGI (reference sequence).

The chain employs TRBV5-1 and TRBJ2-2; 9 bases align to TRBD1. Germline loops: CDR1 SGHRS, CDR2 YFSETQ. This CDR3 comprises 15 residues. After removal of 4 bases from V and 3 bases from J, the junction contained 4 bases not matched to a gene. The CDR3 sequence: CASSRQGVDTGELFF. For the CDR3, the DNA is TGCGCCAGCAGCAGACAGGGGGTCGACACCGGGGAGCTGTTTTTT.

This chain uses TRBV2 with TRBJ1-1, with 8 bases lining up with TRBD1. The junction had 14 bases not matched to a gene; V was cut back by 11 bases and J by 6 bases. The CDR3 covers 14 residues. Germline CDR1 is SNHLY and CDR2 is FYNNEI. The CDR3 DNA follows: TGTGCCGGGTTCCGGGACAGGACCAATCCTGAAGCTTTCTTT. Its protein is CAGFRDRTNPEAFF.

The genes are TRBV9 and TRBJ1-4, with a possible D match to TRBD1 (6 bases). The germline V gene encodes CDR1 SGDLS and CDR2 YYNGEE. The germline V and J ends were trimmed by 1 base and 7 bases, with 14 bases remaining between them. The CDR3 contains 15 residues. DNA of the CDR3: TGTGCCAGCAGCGTACAGCCCCAAGGGGGTGAAAAACTGTTTTTT. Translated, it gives CASSVQPQGGEKLFF.

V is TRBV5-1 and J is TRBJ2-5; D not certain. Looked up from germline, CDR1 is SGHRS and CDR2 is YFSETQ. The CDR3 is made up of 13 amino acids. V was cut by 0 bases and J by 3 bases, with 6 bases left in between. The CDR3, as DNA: TGCGCCAGCAGCTTGGAACTCGAAGAGACCCAGTACTTC. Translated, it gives CASSLELEETQYF.

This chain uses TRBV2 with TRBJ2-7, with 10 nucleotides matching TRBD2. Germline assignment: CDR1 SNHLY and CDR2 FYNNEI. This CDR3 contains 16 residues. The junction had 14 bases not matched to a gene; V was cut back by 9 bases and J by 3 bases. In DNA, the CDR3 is TGTGCCAGTCGGGGGATATCTAGCGGGGGCCTCTACGAGCAGTACTTC. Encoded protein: CASRGISSGGLYEQYF.

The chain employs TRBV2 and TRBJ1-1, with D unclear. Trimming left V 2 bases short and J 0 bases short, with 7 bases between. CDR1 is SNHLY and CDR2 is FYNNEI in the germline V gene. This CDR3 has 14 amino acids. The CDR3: CASSEMRMNTEAFF. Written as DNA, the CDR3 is TGTGCCAGCAGTGAAATGAGGATGAACACTGAAGCTTTCTTT.

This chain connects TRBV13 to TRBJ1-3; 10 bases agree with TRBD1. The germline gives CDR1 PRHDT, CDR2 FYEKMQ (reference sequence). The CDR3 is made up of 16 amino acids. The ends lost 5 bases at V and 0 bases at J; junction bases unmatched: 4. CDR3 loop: CASSPGQGGSGNTIYF. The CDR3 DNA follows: TGTGCCAGCAGCCCTGGACAGGGGGGCTCTGGAAACACCATATATTTT. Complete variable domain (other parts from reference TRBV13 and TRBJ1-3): AAGVIQSPRHLIKEKRETATLKCYPIPRHDTVYWYQQGPGQDPQFLISFYEKMQSDKGSIPDRFSAQQFSDYHSELNMSSLELGDSALYFCASSPGQGGSGNTIYFGEGSWLTVV.

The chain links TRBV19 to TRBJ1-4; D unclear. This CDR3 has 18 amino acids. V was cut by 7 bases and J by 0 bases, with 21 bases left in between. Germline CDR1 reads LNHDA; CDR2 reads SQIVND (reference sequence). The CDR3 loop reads CASKIGWQVVATNEKLFF. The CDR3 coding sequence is TGTGCCAGTAAAATCGGCTGGCAGGTAGTTGCAACTAATGAAAAACTGTTTTTT.

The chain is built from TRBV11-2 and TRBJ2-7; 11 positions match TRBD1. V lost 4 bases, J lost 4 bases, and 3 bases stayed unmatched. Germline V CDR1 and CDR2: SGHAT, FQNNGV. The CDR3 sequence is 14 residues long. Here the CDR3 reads CASSWDRGSYEQYF. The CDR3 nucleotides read TGTGCCAGCAGCTGGGACAGGGGGTCGTACGAGCAGTACTTC.

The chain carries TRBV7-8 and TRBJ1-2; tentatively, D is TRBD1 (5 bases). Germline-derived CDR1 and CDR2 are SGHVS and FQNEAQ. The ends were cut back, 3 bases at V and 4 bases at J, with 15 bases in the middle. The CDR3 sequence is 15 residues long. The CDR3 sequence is CASSFSGDSSYGYTF. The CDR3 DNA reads TGTGCCAGCAGCTTTTCGGGGGACTCCTCCTATGGCTACACCTTC.

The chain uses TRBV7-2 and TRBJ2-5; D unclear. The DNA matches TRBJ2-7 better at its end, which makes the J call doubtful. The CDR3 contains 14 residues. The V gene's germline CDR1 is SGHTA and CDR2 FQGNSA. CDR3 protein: CASASARSSYEQYF. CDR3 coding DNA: TGTGCCAGCGCCTCGGCAAGGAGCTCCTACGAGCAGTACTTC.

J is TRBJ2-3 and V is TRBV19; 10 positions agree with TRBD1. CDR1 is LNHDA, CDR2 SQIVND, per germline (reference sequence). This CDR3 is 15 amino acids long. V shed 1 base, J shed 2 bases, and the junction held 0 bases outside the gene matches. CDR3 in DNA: TGTGCCAGTAGTATAGGACAGGGGGCCACAGATACGCAGTATTTT. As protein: CASSIGQGATDTQYF.

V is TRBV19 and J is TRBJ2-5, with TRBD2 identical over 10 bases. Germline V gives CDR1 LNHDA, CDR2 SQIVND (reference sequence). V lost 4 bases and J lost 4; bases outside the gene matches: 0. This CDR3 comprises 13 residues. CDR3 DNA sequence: TGTGCCAGTAGTACTAGCGGGGGAGAGACCCAGTACTTC. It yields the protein CASSTSGGETQYF.

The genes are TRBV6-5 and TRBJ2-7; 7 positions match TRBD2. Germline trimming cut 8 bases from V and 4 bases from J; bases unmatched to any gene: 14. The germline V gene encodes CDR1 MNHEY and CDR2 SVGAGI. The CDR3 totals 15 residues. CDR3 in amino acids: CASSPTAGIFYEQYF. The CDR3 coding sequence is TGTGCCAGCTCCCCGACAGCGGGAATTTTTTACGAGCAGTACTTC.

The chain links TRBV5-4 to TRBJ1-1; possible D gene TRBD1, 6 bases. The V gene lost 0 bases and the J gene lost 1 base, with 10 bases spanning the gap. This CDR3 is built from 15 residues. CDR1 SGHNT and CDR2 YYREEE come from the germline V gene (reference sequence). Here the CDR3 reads CASSLAKQGNTEAFF. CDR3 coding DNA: TGTGCCAGCAGCTTGGCCAAACAGGGGAACACTGAAGCTTTCTTT.

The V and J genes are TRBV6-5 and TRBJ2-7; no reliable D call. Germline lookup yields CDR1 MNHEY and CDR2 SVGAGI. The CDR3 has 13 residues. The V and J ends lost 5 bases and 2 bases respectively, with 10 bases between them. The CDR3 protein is CASSPSKTYEQYF. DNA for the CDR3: TGTGCCAGCAGTCCCAGTAAAACCTACGAGCAGTACTTC.

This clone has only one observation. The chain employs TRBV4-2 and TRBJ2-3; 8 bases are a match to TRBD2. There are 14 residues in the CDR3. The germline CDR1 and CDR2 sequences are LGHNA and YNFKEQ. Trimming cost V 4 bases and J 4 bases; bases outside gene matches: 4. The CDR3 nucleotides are TGTGCCAGCAGCCCGGGGGGGTTGGCAGATACGCAGTATTTT. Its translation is CASSPGGLADTQYF.

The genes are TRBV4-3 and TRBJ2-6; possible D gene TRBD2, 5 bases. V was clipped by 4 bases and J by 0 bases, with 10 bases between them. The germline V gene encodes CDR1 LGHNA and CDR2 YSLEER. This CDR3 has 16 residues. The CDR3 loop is CASSRSVPSGANVLTF. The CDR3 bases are TGCGCCAGCAGCCGTAGCGTACCCTCTGGGGCCAACGTCCTGACTTTC.

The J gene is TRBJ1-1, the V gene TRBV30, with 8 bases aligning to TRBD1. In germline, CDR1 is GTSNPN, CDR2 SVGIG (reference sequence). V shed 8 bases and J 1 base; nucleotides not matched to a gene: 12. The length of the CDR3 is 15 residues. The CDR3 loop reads CALLDRGVSNTEAFF. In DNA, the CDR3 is TGTGCCCTCCTCGACAGGGGTGTATCGAACACTGAAGCTTTCTTT.

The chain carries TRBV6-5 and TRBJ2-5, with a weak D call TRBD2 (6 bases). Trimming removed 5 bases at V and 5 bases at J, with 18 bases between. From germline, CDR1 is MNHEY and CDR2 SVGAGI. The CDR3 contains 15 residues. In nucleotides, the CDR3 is TGTGCCAGCAGTCGGGACTCCAATTGGGGGGAGACCCAGTACTTC. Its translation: CASSRDSNWGETQYF.